The present T cell receptor beta chain was sequenced within a study of Graves' ophthalmopathy and Graves' hyperthyroidism. Amplifying from RNA transcripts, the study obtained TCR beta CDR3 regions. HTBI-primed RT-PCR formed the first round, and a multiplex PCR formed the second. Via MiXCR, TCRdb re-called the multiplex PCR reads, giving one row per CDR3 protein. The sample has 350,000 to 450,000 distinct CDR3 sequences, approximately 20% seen once; the top ten hold around 1.6%. The diagnosis was founded upon clinical symptoms, serum thyroxine, TRAb, thyroid ultrasound and orbital computed tomography. This sequence originates from a young woman with Graves' ophthalmopathy. Specimen: peripheral blood.

Written as DNA, the CDR3 is TGTGCCAGCAGGAGATCCCAGAACACTGAAGCTTTCTTT. This encodes CASRRSQNTEAFF. The chain uses TRBV11-2 and TRBJ1-1; D gene ambiguous. V was clipped by 6 bases and J by 1 base, with 9 bases between them. Germline CDR1 reads SGHAT; CDR2 reads FQNNGV. The CDR3 has 13 residues.